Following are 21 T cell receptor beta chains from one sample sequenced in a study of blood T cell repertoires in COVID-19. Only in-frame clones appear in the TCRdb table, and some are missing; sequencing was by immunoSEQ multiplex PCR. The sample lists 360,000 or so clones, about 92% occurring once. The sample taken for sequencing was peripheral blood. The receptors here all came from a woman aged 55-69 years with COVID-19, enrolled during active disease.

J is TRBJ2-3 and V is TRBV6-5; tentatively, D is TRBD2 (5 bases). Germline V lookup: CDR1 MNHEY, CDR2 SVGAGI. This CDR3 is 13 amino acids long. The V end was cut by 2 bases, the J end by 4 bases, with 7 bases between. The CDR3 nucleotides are TGTGCCAGCAGTTACCGCGGGCCAGATACGCAGTATTTT. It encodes CASSYRGPDTQYF.

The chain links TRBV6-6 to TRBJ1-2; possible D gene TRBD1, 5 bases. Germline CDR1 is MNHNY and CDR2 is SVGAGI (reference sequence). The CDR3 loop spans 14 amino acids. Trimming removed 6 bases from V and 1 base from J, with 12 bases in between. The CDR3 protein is CASRPPGNNYGYTF. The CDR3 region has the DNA TGTGCCAGCAGACCCCCAGGGAATAACTATGGCTACACCTTC.

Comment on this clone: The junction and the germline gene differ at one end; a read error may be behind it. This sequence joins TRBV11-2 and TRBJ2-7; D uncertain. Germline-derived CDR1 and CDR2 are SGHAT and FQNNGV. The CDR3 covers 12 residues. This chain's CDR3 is CASTLGGHEQYF. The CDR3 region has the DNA TGTGCCAGCACCTTAGGTGGCCACGAGCAGTACTTC.

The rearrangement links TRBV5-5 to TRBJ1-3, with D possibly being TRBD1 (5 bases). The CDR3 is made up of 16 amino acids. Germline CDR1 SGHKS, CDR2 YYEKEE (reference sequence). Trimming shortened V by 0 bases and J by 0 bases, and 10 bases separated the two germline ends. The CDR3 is CASSLGGSSSGNTIYF. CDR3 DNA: TGTGCCAGCAGCTTGGGGGGCTCGAGCTCTGGAAACACCATATATTTT.

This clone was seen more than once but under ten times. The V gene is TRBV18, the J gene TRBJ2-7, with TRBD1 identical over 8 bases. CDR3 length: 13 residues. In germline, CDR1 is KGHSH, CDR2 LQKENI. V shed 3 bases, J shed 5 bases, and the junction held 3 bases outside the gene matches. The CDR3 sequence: CASSPRGRNEQYF. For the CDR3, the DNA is TGTGCCAGCTCACCCAGGGGGCGAAACGAGCAGTACTTC.

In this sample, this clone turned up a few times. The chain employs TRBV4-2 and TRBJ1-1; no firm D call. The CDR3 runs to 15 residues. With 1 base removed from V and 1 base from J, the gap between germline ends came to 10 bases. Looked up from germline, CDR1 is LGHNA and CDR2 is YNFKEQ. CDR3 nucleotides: TGTGCCAGCAGCCAAGGGTCGAGCGGGAACACTGAAGCTTTCTTT. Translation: CASSQGSSGNTEAFF.

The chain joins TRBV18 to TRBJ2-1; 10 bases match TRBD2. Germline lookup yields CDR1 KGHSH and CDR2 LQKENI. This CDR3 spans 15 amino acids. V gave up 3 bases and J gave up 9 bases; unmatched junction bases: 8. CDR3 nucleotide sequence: TGTGCCAGCTCACCGGTTAGCGGGGGGTCCCTTGAGCAGTTCTTC. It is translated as CASSPVSGGSLEQFF. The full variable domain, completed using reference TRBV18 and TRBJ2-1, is NAGVMQNPRHLVRRRGQEARLRCSPMKGHSHVYWYRQLPEEGLKFMVYLQKENIIDESGMPKERFSAEFPKEGPSILRIQQVVRGDSAAYFCASSPVSGGSLEQFFGPGTRLTVL.

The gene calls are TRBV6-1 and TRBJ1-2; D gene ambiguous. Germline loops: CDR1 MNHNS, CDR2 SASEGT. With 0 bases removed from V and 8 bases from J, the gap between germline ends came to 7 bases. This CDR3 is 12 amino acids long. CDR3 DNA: TGTGCCAGCAGTGAAGCGATCGGGGGCTACACCTTC. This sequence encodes CASSEAIGGYTF.

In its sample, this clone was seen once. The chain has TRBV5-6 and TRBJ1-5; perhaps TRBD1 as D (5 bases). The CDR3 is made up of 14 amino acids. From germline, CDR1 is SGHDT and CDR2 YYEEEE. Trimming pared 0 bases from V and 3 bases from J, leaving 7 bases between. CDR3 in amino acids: CASSLDRLNQPQHF. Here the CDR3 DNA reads TGTGCCAGCAGCTTGGACAGGCTCAATCAGCCCCAGCATTTT.

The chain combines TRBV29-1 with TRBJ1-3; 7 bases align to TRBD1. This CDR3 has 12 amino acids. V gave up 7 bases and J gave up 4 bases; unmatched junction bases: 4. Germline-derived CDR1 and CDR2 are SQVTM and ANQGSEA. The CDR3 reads CSAGTVGNTIYF. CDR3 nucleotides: TGCAGCGCCGGGACAGTGGGAAACACCATATATTTT.

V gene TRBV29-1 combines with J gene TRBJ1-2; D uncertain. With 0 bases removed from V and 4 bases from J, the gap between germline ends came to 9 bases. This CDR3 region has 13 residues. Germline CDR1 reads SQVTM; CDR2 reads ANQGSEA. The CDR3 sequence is CSVEEPTSYGYTF. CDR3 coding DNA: TGCAGCGTTGAAGAGCCAACAAGCTATGGCTACACCTTC.

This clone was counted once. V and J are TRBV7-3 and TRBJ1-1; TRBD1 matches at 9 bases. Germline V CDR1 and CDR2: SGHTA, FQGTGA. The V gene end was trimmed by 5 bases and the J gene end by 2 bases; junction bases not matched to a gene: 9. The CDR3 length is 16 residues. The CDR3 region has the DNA TGTGCCAGCAGCCCCCAGCCGGGACAGGGTAACACTGAAGCTTTCTTT. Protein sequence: CASSPQPGQGNTEAFF.

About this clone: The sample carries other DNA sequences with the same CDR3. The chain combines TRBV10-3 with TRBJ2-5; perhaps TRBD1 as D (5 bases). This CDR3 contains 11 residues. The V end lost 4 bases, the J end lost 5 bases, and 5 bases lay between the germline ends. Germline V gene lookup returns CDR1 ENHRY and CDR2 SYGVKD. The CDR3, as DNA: TGTGCCATCAGTGCAGGGGAGACCCAGTACTTC. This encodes CAISAGETQYF.

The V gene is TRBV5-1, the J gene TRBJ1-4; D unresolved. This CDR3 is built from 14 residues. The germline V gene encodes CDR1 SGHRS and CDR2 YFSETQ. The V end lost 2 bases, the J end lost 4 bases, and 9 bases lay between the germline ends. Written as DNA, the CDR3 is TGCGCCAGCAGCTTTAACAGCATTAATGAAAAACTGTTTTTT. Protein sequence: CASSFNSINEKLFF.

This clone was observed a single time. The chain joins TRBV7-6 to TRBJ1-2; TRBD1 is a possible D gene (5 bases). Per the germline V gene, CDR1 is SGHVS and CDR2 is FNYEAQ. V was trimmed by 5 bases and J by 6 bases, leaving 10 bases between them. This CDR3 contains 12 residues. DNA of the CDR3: TGTGCCAGCAGCCTCTGGGGGGATGGCTACACCTTC. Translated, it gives CASSLWGDGYTF.

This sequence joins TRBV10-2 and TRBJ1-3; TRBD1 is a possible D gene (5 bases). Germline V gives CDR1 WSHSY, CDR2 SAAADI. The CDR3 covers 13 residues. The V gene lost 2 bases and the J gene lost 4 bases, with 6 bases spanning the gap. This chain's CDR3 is CASSEQGGNTIYF. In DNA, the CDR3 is TGCGCCAGCAGTGAGCAGGGCGGAAACACCATATATTTT.

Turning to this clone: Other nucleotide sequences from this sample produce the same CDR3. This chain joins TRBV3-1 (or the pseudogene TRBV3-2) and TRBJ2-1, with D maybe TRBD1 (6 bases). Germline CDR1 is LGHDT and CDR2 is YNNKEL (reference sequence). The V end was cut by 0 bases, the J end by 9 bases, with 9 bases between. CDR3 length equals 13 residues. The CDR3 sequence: CASSQDWGREQFF. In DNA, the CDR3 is TGTGCCAGCAGCCAAGATTGGGGGCGTGAGCAGTTCTTC.

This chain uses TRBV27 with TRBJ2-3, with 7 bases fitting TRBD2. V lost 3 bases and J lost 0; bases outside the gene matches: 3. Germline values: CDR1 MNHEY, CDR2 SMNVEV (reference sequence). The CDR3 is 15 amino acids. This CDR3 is CASSFRLASTDTQYF. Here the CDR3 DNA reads TGTGCCAGCAGTTTCCGACTAGCCAGCACAGATACGCAGTATTTT.

CDR3 coding DNA: TGTGCCAGCAGTTACCCTAACAATCAGCCCCAGCATTTT. Protein sequence: CASSYPNNQPQHF. This sequence joins TRBV6-2 or TRBV6-3 and TRBJ1-5, with D unresolved. Germline V gives CDR1 MNHEY, CDR2 SVGEGT. Trimming removed 2 bases from V and 3 bases from J, with 5 bases in between. The CDR3 runs 13 residues.

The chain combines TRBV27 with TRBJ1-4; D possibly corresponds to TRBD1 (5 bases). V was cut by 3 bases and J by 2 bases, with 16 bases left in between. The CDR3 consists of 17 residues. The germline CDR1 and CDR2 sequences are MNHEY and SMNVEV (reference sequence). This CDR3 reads CASSLEGGGGTNEKLFF. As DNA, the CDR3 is TGTGCCAGCAGTTTGGAGGGAGGCGGGGGGACTAATGAAAAACTGTTTTTT.

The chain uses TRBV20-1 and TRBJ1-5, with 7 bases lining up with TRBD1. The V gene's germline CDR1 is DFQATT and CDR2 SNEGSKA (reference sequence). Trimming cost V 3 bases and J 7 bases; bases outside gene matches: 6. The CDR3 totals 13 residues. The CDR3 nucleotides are TGCAGTGCTAGTAGGGGGCTGAACCAGCCCCAGCATTTT. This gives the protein CSASRGLNQPQHF.